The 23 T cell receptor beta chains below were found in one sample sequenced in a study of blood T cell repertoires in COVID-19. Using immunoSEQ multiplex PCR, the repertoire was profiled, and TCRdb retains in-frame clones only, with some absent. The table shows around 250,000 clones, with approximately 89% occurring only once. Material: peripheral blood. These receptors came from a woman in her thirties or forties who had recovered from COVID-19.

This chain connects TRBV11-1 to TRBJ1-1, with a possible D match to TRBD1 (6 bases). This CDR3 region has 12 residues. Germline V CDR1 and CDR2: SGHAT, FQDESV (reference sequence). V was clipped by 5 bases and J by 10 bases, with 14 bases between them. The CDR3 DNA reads TGTGCCAGCAGCCCTCAGGGGTATGGAGCTTTCTTT. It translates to CASSPQGYGAFF.

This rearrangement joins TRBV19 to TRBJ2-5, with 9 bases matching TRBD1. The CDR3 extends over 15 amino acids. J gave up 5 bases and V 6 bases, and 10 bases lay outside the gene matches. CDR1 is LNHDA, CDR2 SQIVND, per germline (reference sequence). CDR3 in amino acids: CASSPGGQGLETQYF. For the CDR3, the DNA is TGTGCCAGTAGCCCCGGGGGACAGGGTTTGGAGACCCAGTACTTC. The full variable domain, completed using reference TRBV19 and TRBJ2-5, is DGGITQSPKYLFRKEGQNVTLSCEQNLNHDAMYWYRQDPGQGLRLIYYSQIVNDFQKGDIAEGYSVSREKKESFPLTVTSAQKNPTAFYLCASSPGGQGLETQYFGPGTRLLVL.

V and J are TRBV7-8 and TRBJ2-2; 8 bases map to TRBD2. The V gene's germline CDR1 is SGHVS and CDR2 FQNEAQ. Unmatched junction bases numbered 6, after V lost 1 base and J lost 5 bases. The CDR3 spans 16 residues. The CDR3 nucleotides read TGTGCCAGCAGCTTAGTGAGCGGGAGCAGAACCGGGGAGCTGTTTTTT. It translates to CASSLVSGSRTGELFF.

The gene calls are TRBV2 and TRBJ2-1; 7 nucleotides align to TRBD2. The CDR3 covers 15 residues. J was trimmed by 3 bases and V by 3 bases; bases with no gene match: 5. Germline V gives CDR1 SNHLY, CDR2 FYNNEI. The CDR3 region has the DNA TGTGCCAGCAGTGATTGGGGCGGGGGCTACAATGAGCAGTTCTTC. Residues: CASSDWGGGYNEQFF. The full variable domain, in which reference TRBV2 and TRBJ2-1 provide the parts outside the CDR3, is EPEVTQTPSHQVTQMGQEVILRCVPISNHLYFYWYRQILGQKVEFLVSFYNNEISEKSEIFDDQFSVERPDGSNFTLKIRSTKLEDSAMYFCASSDWGGGYNEQFFGPGTRLTVL.

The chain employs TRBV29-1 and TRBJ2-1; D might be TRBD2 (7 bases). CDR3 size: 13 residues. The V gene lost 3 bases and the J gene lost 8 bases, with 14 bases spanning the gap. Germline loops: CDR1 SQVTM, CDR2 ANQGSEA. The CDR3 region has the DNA TGCAGCGTTGACCCCGGGGGGCGAGATGAGCAGTTCTTC. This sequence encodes CSVDPGGRDEQFF.

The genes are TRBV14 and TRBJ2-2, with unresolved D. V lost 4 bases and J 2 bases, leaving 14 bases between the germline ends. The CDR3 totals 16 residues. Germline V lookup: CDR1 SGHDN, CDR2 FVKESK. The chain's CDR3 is CASSRLEPFNTGELFF. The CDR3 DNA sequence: TGTGCCAGCAGCCGCCTGGAGCCCTTCAACACCGGGGAGCTGTTTTTT.

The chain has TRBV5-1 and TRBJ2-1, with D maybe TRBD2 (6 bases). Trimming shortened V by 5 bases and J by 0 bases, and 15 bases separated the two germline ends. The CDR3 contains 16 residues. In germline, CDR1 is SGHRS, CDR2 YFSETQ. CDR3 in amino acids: CASSLGGGLSYNEQFF. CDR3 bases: TGCGCCAGCAGTCTAGGCGGAGGGCTCTCCTACAATGAGCAGTTCTTC.

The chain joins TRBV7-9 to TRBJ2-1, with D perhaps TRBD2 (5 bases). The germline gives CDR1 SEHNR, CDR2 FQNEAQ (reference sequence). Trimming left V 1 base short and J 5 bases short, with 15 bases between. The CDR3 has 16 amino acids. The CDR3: CASSLGSGLKHNEQFF. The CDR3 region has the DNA TGTGCCAGCAGCTTAGGCTCCGGACTCAAACACAATGAGCAGTTCTTC.

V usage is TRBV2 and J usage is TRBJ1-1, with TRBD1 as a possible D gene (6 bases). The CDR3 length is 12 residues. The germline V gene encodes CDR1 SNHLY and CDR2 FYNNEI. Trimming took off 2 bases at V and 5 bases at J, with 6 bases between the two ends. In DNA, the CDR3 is TGTGCCAGCAGTGAACAGGGGACTGAAGCTTTCTTT. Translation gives CASSEQGTEAFF.

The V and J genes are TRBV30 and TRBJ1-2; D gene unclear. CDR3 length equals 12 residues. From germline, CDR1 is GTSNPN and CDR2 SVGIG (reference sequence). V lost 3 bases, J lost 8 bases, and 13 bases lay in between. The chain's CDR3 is CAWSPPLRGYTF. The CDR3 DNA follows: TGTGCCTGGAGCCCCCCCCTCCGGGGCTACACCTTC.

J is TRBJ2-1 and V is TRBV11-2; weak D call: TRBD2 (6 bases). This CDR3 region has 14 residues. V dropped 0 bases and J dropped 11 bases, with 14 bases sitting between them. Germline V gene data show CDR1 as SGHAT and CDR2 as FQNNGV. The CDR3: CASSLDGGGAKQFF. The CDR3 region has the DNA TGTGCCAGCAGCTTAGATGGTGGAGGGGCGAAGCAGTTCTTC.

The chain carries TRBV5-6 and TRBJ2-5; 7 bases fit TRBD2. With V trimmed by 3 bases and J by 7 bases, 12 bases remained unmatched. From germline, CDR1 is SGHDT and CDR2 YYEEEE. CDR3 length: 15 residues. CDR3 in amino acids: CASSYGIGGFGTQYF. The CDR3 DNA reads TGTGCCAGCAGCTACGGAATCGGGGGGTTTGGGACCCAGTACTTC.

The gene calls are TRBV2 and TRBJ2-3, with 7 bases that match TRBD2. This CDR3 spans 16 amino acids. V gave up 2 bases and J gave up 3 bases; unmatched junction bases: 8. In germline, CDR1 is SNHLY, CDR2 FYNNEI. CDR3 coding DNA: TGTGCCAGCAGTGAATTGCTAGCGGTAGTAACAGATACGCAGTATTTT. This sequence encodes CASSELLAVVTDTQYF.

In nucleotides, the CDR3 is TGTGCCAGCAGCCTTCTCAGGGGATCTGAAGCTTTCTTT. Translation gives CASSLLRGSEAFF. This chain joins TRBV11-2 and TRBJ1-1, with D tentatively TRBD1 (6 bases). The CDR3 has 13 residues. Trimming left V 5 bases short and J 6 bases short, with 13 bases between. The germline CDR1 and CDR2 sequences are SGHAT and FQNNGV.

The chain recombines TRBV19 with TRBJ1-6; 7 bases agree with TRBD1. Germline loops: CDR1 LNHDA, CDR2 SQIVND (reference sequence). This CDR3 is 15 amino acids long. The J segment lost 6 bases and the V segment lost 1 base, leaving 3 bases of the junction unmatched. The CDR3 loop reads CASSIVGQPNSPLHF. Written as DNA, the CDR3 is TGTGCCAGTAGTATAGTGGGACAGCCTAATTCACCCCTCCACTTT. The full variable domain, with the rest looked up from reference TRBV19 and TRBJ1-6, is DGGITQSPKYLFRKEGQNVTLSCEQNLNHDAMYWYRQDPGQGLRLIYYSQIVNDFQKGDIAEGYSVSREKKESFPLTVTSAQKNPTAFYLCASSIVGQPNSPLHFGNGTRLTVT.

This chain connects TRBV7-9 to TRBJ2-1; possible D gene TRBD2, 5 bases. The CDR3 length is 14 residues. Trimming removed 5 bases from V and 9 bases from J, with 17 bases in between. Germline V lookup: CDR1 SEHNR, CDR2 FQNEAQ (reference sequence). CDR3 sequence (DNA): TGTGCCAGCAGCCCGGGGTCCTGGTTGGGTGAGCAGTTCTTC. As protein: CASSPGSWLGEQFF.

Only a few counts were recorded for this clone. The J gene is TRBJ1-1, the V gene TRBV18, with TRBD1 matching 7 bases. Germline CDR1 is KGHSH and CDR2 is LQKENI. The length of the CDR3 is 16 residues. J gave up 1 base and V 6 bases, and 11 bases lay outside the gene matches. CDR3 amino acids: CASSHSNRGANTEAFF. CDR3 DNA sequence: TGTGCCAGCTCGCACTCGAACAGGGGTGCGAACACTGAAGCTTTCTTT.

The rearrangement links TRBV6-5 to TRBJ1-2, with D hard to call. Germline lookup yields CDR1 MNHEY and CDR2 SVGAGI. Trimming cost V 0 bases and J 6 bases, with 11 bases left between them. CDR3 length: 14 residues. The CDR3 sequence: CASSYSKGRDGYTF. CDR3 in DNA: TGTGCCAGCAGTTACTCGAAAGGGAGAGATGGCTACACCTTC.

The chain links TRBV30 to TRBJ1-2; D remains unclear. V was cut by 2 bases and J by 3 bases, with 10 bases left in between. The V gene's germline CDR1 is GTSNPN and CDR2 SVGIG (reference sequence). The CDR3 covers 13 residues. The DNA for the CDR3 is TGTGCCTGGAGTTCCAGGAAAGACTATGGCTACACCTTC. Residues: CAWSSRKDYGYTF.

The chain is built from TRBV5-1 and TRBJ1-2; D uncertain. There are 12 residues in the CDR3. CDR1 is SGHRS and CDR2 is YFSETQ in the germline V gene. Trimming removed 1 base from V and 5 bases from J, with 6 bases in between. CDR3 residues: CASSLPGYGYTF. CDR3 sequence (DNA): TGCGCCAGCAGCTTGCCGGGGTATGGCTACACCTTC.

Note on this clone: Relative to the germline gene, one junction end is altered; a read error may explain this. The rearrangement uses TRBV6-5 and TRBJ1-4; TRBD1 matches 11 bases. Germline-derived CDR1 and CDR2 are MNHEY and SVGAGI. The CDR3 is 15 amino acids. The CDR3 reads CASSDSGTGGEKLFF. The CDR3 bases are TGTGCCAGCAGTGACTCCGGGACAGGGGGTGAAAAACTGTTTTTT.

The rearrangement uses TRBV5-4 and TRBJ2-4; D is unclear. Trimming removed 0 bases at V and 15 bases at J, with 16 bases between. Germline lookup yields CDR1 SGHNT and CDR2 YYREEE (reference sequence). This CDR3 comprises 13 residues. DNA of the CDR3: TGTGCCAGCAGCTTGGCTTCTAACTCGTTTTTGTACTTC. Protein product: CASSLASNSFLYF.

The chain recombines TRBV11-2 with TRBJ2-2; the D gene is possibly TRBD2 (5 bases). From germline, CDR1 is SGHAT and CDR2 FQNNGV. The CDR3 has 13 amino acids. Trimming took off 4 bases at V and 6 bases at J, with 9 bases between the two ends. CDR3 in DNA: TGTGCCAGCAGCTCTCGGGATTCCGGGGAGCTGTTTTTT. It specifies CASSSRDSGELFF.